A single count supports the clone carrying this TCR beta chain. The target antigen is unknown. One base away lies a much larger clone, so this may be a sequencing read error. The sample is drawn from a study of T cells in Graves' hyperthyroidism and ophthalmopathy. Broader study findings: Stable hyperthyroidism and ophthalmopathy were separated using 13 V-J signatures.

Deletions cut 3 bases from V and 6 bases from J, with 14 bases between. Per germline, CDR1 SGHRS and CDR2 YFSETQ. There are 14 residues in the CDR3. Authors of the study amplified TCR beta CDR3 regions from RNA transcripts. HTBI primers drove first-round RT-PCR of the TCR CDR3. One entry per CDR3 protein, called by TCRdb with MiXCR from the multiplex PCR reads. The sample has 500,000 to 600,000 distinct CDR3 sequences, around 17% seen once. An absence of ophthalmopathy progression within 18 months meant stable Graves' hyperthyroidism. On the basis of clinical symptoms, serum thyroxine and TRAb, thyroid ultrasound and orbital computed tomography, diagnoses were made.

What was sequenced was blood. The chain joins TRBV5-1 to TRBJ2-3; D possibly corresponds to TRBD2 (5 bases). This clonotype was sampled from a woman aged 18-35 years with Graves' hyperthyroidism. The CDR3 DNA sequence: TGCGCCAGCAGCTGGGAGCCCAGCGCGGATACGCAGTATTTT. Its protein is CASSWEPSADTQYF.